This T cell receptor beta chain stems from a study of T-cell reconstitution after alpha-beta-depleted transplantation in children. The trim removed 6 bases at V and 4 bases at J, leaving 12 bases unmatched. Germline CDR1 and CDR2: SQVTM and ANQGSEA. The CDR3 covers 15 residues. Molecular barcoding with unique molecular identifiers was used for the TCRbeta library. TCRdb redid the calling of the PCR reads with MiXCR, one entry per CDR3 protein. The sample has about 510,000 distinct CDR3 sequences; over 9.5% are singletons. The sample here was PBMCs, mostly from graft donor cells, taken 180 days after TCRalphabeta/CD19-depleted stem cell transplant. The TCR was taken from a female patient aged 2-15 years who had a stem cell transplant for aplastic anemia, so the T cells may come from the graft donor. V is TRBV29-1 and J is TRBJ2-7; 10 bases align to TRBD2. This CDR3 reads CSVSPVAGGAYEQYF. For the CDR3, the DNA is TGCAGCGTCAGTCCGGTAGCGGGAGGTGCATACGAGCAGTACTTC.